The 17 T cell receptor beta chains in this list originate from one sample, sequenced in a study of CD8 T cells in Susac syndrome. RNA was extracted with the RNeasy kit, and a quantity of 0.5 to 1 ug was reverse transcribed using random hexamers. TCRdb redid the calling of the immunoSEQ multiplex PCR reads with MiXCR, one entry per CDR3 protein. The profile shows fewer than 250,000 distinct CDR3 sequences, 80% to 95% of them singletons. Sequencing input: CD8+ T cells from PBMCs. These receptor sequences come from a human donor with multiple sclerosis.

The CDR3 loop is CASSQVPGENTEAFF. DNA of the CDR3: TGCGCCAGCAGCCAAGTACCAGGGGAGAACACTGAAGCTTTCTTT. The gene calls are TRBV4-1 and TRBJ1-1; TRBD1 might be the D (6 bases). CDR1 is MGHRA, CDR2 YSYEKL, per germline. The CDR3 is made up of 15 amino acids. V shed 1 base and J shed 1 base, with 10 bases lying between them.

The rearrangement links TRBV28 to TRBJ2-2, with D unresolved. Trimming left V 5 bases short and J 6 bases short, with 10 bases between. CDR3 length equals 13 residues. Germline V gene sequence: CDR1 MDHEN, CDR2 SYDVKM. CDR3: CASSRITPGELFF. The CDR3 DNA is TGTGCCAGCAGTAGAATCACGCCCGGGGAGCTGTTTTTT. Together with reference TRBV28 and TRBJ2-2, the CDR3 gives the full variable domain: DVKVTQSSRYLVKRTGEKVFLECVQDMDHENMFWYRQDPGLGLRLIYFSYDVKMKEKGDIPEGYSVSREKKERFSLILESASTNQTSMYLCASSRITPGELFFGEGSRLTVL.

This sequence joins TRBV24-1 and TRBJ2-1; D possibly corresponds to TRBD2 (6 bases). V was trimmed by 4 bases and J by 7 bases, leaving 16 bases between them. CDR1 KGHDR and CDR2 SFDVKD come from the germline V gene. CDR3 length: 15 residues. The CDR3 bases are TGTGCCACCAGTGAACAGGCAGGGAGGAGGAATGAGCAGTTCTTC. Translating it yields CATSEQAGRRNEQFF.

This chain links TRBV23-1 with TRBJ2-7, with 7 positions matching TRBD1. TRBV23-1 is placed among ORFs of uncertain function. The CDR3 extends over 15 amino acids. J gave up 2 bases and V 7 bases, and 11 bases lay outside the gene matches. Written as DNA, the CDR3 is TGCGCCAGCATTCTCGTGGGGACAGAAGCCTACGAGCAGTACTTC. Residues: CASILVGTEAYEQYF.

This clonotype came up once. V gene TRBV5-4 combines with J gene TRBJ1-2; tentatively, D is TRBD1 (6 bases). V lost 4 bases to trimming and J lost 8 bases, with 21 bases between them. Looked up from germline, CDR1 is SGHNT and CDR2 is YYREEE (reference sequence). The CDR3 consists of 15 residues. This CDR3 is CASSPTGGAPYGYTF. In DNA form, the CDR3 reads TGTGCCAGCAGCCCGACGGGGGGCGCCCCGTACGGCTACACCTTC.

This clonotype occurred once. The chain combines TRBV11-3 with TRBJ2-7; D unresolved. This CDR3 comprises 14 residues. Trimming pared 3 bases from V and 0 bases from J, leaving 9 bases between. Germline values: CDR1 SGHNT, CDR2 YENEEA. The CDR3 sequence: CASSFNHRSYEQYF. In DNA form, the CDR3 reads TGTGCCAGCAGCTTTAACCACCGCTCCTACGAGCAGTACTTC.

V usage is TRBV12-3 or TRBV12-4 and J usage is TRBJ2-1; D unresolved. Trimming stripped 6 bases from V and 8 bases from J, with 14 bases between. The CDR3 has 13 amino acids. The CDR3 DNA is TGTGCCAGCAGGAAAGCGACCTTTGATGAGCAGTTCTTC. Its protein is CASRKATFDEQFF.

The CDR3, as DNA: TGTGCCAGCAGCTCTCAAAGAGAAATGGACAGGACCTTTCAGAATTACGAGCAGTACTTC. It is translated as CASSSQREMDRTFQNYEQYF. This chain joins TRBV7-6 and TRBJ2-7; the match to TRBD1 covers 7 bases. V lost 4 bases to trimming and J lost 4 bases; unmatched junction nucleotides: 25. Germline loops: CDR1 SGHVS, CDR2 FNYEAQ. CDR3 size: 20 residues.

CDR3 amino acids: CASSLQGSVFF. The DNA for the CDR3 is TGTGCCAGCAGTTTACAGGGATCGGTTTTCTTT. The chain is built from TRBV6-2 or TRBV6-3 and TRBJ1-1; D possibly corresponds to TRBD1 (6 bases). V was cut by 4 bases and J by 13 bases, with 13 bases left in between. Germline CDR1 reads MNHEY; CDR2 reads SVGEGT. The CDR3 extends over 11 amino acids.

CDR3 nucleotide sequence: TGTGCCAGCAGCCCCGGGACGGCCTCCGGTCAGCCCCAGCATTTT. Translated, it gives CASSPGTASGQPQHF. This sequence joins TRBV6-5 and TRBJ1-5; D is possibly TRBD1 (5 bases). Germline V CDR1 and CDR2: MNHEY, SVGAGI. The CDR3 extends over 15 amino acids. With 6 bases removed from V and 6 bases from J, the gap between germline ends came to 18 bases.

The CDR3 spells CASSLGAREDSYEQYF. DNA of the CDR3: TGCGCCAGCAGCTTGGGCGCAAGGGAGGACTCCTACGAGCAGTACTTC. The chain couples TRBV5-1 to TRBJ2-7, with D maybe TRBD2 (6 bases). Germline V gives CDR1 SGHRS, CDR2 YFSETQ. V was cut by 0 bases and J by 0 bases, with 13 bases left in between. The CDR3 runs 16 residues.

The J gene is TRBJ1-1, the V gene TRBV6-1; weak D call: TRBD1 (6 bases). Germline lookup yields CDR1 MNHNS and CDR2 SASEGT. V lost 5 bases and J 1 base, leaving 17 bases between the germline ends. The CDR3 runs to 16 residues. CDR3 sequence (DNA): TGTGCCAGCAGTACCACAGGGACATCGTGGAACACTGAAGCTTTCTTT. Translating gives CASSTTGTSWNTEAFF.

The gene calls are TRBV20-1 and TRBJ2-1, with TRBD1 matching over 8 bases. The germline V gene has CDR1 DFQATT and CDR2 SNEGSKA (reference sequence). The CDR3 runs 15 residues. Unmatched junction bases numbered 13, after V lost 6 bases and J lost 6 bases. CDR3 sequence (DNA): TGCAGTGCGCCGCCCCCGGGACAGGTTATCAATGAGCAGTTCTTC. As protein: CSAPPPGQVINEQFF.

The V gene is TRBV29-1, the J gene TRBJ2-7; unclear D gene. Trimming removed 1 base at V and 5 bases at J, with 12 bases between. The CDR3 is 13 amino acids. CDR1 is SQVTM, CDR2 ANQGSEA, per germline. CDR3 sequence: CSVEVSPGNEQYF. In DNA form, the CDR3 reads TGCAGCGTTGAAGTCAGCCCTGGGAACGAGCAGTACTTC.

V and J are TRBV6-5 and TRBJ2-2, with 7 bases matching TRBD2. The germline V gene encodes CDR1 MNHEY and CDR2 SVGAGI. J lost 4 bases, V lost 3 bases, and 8 bases had no gene match. This CDR3 has 16 residues. The CDR3 reads CASSYRAGRATGELFF. The CDR3 DNA reads as TGTGCCAGCAGTTATAGAGCGGGAAGGGCCACCGGGGAGCTGTTTTTT.

V usage is TRBV13 and J usage is TRBJ1-2, with TRBD1 as a possible D gene (5 bases). Germline CDR1 is PRHDT and CDR2 is FYEKMQ (reference sequence). V was cut by 1 base and J by 4 bases, with 7 bases left in between. There are 13 residues in the CDR3. CDR3 loop: CASSLDRLYGYTF. The CDR3 coding sequence is TGTGCCAGCAGCTTAGACAGGCTCTATGGCTACACCTTC.

The table lists this clonotype with a count of one. This chain uses TRBV9 with TRBJ2-3; D may be TRBD2 (6 bases). The ends were cut back, 0 bases at V and 4 bases at J, with 9 bases in the middle. The CDR3 loop spans 14 amino acids. Germline CDR1 is SGDLS and CDR2 is YYNGEE. The CDR3 sequence: CASSVGSGADTQYF. The CDR3, as DNA: TGTGCCAGCAGCGTAGGTTCGGGGGCAGATACGCAGTATTTT.